This T cell receptor beta chain was sequenced in a study of vaccination and CD4 T cells after COVID-19. Broader study findings: In convalescent patients, 304 of 307 vaccine-specific clones were mono-reactive for SARS-CoV-2 spike.

In this sample, this clonotype is medium-sized. Antigen specificity is unknown. V was clipped by 4 bases and J by 4 bases, with 23 bases between them. In germline, CDR1 is LNHDA, CDR2 SQIVND (reference sequence). The CDR3 consists of 18 residues. Treatment given: approximately nine-day PBMC culture with coronavirus spike peptide pools or control peptides (ViraFEST assay). Peptide pool stimulation in ViraFEST expanded antigen-specific T cells, whose TCRs were then sequenced. Sequenced with the Oncomine TCR Beta short-read assay was DNA taken from cultured CD4+ T cells. A single record per CDR3 protein comes from TCRdb applying MiXCR to the PCR reads. The repertoire holds some 5,400 distinct CDR3 sequences, roughly 46% seen once, with 25% to 35% in the top ten.

The chain carries TRBV19 and TRBJ1-5; tentative D call: TRBD1 (5 bases). Sequencing used CD4+ T cells from blood, cultured in vitro. This receptor was taken from a human donor who had recovered from COVID-19. As DNA, the CDR3 is TGTGCCAGTAGTACCGGGACCGCCGCCGTGGGGCCAAATCAGCCCCAGCATTTT. Protein sequence: CASSTGTAAVGPNQPQHF. Full variable domain (outside the CDR3, taken from reference TRBV19 and TRBJ1-5): DGGITQSPKYLFRKEGQNVTLSCEQNLNHDAMYWYRQDPGQGLRLIYYSQIVNDFQKGDIAEGYSVSREKKESFPLTVTSAQKNPTAFYLCASSTGTAAVGPNQPQHFGDGTRLSIL.